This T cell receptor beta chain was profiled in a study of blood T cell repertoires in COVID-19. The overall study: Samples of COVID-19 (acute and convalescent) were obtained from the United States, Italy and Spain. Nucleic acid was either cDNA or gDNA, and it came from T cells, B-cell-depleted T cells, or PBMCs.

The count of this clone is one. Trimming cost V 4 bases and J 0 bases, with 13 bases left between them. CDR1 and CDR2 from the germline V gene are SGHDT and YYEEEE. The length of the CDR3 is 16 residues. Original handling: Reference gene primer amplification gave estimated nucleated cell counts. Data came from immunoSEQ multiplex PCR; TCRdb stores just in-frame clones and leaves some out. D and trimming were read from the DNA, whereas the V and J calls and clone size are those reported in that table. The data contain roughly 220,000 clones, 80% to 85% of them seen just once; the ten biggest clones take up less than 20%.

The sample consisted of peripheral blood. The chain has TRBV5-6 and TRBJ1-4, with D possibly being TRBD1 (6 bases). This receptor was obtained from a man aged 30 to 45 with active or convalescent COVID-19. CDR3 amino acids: CASSGTSKATNEKLFF. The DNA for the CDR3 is TGTGCCAGCAGCGGGACAAGTAAAGCAACTAATGAAAAACTGTTTTTT.